This paragraph reports one TCR beta chain. TCRdb's copy holds only in-frame clones and misses some; the assay was immunoSEQ multiplex PCR. Of around 170,000 clones in the sample, around 92% were seen once. The entry originates in a study of blood T cell repertoires in COVID-19. The wider study: T cells, B-cell-depleted T cells, or PBMCs provided the cDNA or gDNA that served as material.

CDR1 LGHDT and CDR2 YNNKEL come from the germline V gene (reference sequence). V lost 7 bases, J lost 6 bases, and 13 bases lay in between. The CDR3 is made up of 13 amino acids. This TCR was recovered from a man aged 55 to 69 with acute or convalescent COVID-19. The chain employs TRBV3-1 (or the pseudogene TRBV3-2) and TRBJ2-1; a possible D gene is TRBD1 (6 bases). Material: peripheral blood. CDR3 in amino acids: CASTGGAGNEQFF. The DNA of the CDR3 is TGTGCCAGCACTGGGGGCGCGGGCAATGAGCAGTTCTTC.